The 24 T cell receptor beta chains listed next were all sequenced from one sample in a study of cytomegalovirus exposure and HLA in healthy donors. In the PCR, 60 Vbeta and 13 Jbeta primers were used. Assay used: immunoSEQ multiplex PCR; TCRdb lists only in-frame clones, some missing. In the table there are 95,000 to 150,000 clones, roughly 74% of which are singletons. The sequenced sample was PBMCs. All receptors come from a woman aged 50 to 65 in good health and CMV-seropositive.

The V call is TRBV19, the J call TRBJ1-5; D ambiguous. Trimming shortened V by 1 base and J by 6 bases, and 10 bases separated the two germline ends. The CDR3 is 14 amino acids. Germline loops: CDR1 LNHDA, CDR2 SQIVND (reference sequence). DNA of the CDR3: TGTGCCAGTAGTATAGCGGGAAGGAGTCAGCCCCAGCATTTT. This gives the protein CASSIAGRSQPQHF.

V usage is TRBV7-3 and J usage is TRBJ2-6; TRBD1 is a possible D gene (5 bases). V was pared by 4 bases and J by 2 bases, with 12 bases between. The CDR3 runs to 16 residues. Germline CDR1 reads SGHTA; CDR2 reads FQGTGA. CDR3 loop: CASSSVRATGANVLTF. In DNA form, the CDR3 reads TGTGCCAGCAGCTCGGTCAGGGCTACTGGGGCCAACGTCCTGACTTTC.

This clone has just a few counts. The chain recombines TRBV5-1 with TRBJ2-2; D is possibly TRBD1 (6 bases). The CDR3 has 18 residues. CDR1 is SGHRS, CDR2 YFSETQ, per germline. Trimming shortened V by 4 bases and J by 0 bases, and 19 bases separated the two germline ends. In nucleotides, the CDR3 is TGCGCCAGCAGCGGTATGGCGTGGCAGGGGACGAACACCGGGGAGCTGTTTTTT. As protein: CASSGMAWQGTNTGELFF.

The gene calls are TRBV15 and TRBJ1-6; D uncertain. This CDR3 is 15 amino acids long. With 2 bases removed from V and 7 bases from J, the gap between germline ends came to 12 bases. Germline V gives CDR1 LNHNV, CDR2 YYDKDF (reference sequence). The CDR3 DNA sequence: TGTGCCACCAGCAGAACCTTAGGAGGAAATTCACCCCTCCACTTT. It yields the protein CATSRTLGGNSPLHF.

The chain carries TRBV19 and TRBJ1-6; D may be TRBD1 (5 bases). This CDR3 spans 16 amino acids. The V gene lost 3 bases and the J gene lost 7 bases, with 16 bases spanning the gap. Looked up from germline, CDR1 is LNHDA and CDR2 is SQIVND (reference sequence). CDR3 in DNA: TGTGCCAGTAGTATTGCCGCCTGGGGGGGGAATTCACCCCTCCACTTT. Protein: CASSIAAWGGNSPLHF.

J is TRBJ2-1 and V is TRBV9, with D perhaps matching TRBD2 (5 bases). The V gene's germline CDR1 is SGDLS and CDR2 YYNGEE. The CDR3 is made up of 16 amino acids. V was shortened by 4 bases and J by 1 base, with 15 bases between the two germline ends. CDR3 in DNA: TGTGCCAGCAGCCTAGAGACTACCCCATCCTACAATGAGCAGTTCTTC. Translating gives CASSLETTPSYNEQFF.

This chain uses TRBV19 with TRBJ1-5, with 11 nucleotides matching TRBD1. The CDR3 runs to 18 residues. CDR1 LNHDA and CDR2 SQIVND come from the germline V gene (reference sequence). The V and J ends lost 0 bases and 0 bases, in that order; junction bases with no gene match: 4. CDR3 DNA: TGTGCCAGTAGTATAGACGGGACAGGGGGATATAGCAATCAGCCCCAGCATTTT. Amino acids: CASSIDGTGGYSNQPQHF.

The CDR3 coding sequence is TGTGCCAGCAGCCGCTTGGGCTCATACAATGAGCAGTTCTTC. Amino acid sequence: CASSRLGSYNEQFF. The chain is built from TRBV11-2 and TRBJ2-1; D is ambiguous. The CDR3 is 14 amino acids. V dropped 5 bases and J dropped 4 bases, with 12 bases sitting between them. The germline V gene has CDR1 SGHAT and CDR2 FQNNGV.

This clone turned up a few times. The genes are TRBV12-5 and TRBJ2-2, with a tentative D call TRBD2 (5 bases). The CDR3 runs to 13 residues. Germline assignment: CDR1 LGHNT and CDR2 FRNRAP. Trimming removed 3 bases from V and 5 bases from J, with 7 bases in between. The CDR3 loop is CASGFGGTGELFF. The CDR3 nucleotides read TGTGCTAGTGGTTTCGGAGGAACCGGGGAGCTGTTTTTT.

V usage is TRBV9 and J usage is TRBJ2-3, with D tentatively TRBD1 (6 bases). The CDR3 totals 16 residues. Per germline, CDR1 SGDLS and CDR2 YYNGEE. V was clipped by 4 bases and J by 6 bases, with 21 bases between them. In nucleotides, the CDR3 is TGTGCCAGCAGCCCTCAGGGGAGTCTCTCCTCGGATACGCAGTATTTT. It yields the protein CASSPQGSLSSDTQYF.

V usage is TRBV27 and J usage is TRBJ1-4, with 8 bases that match TRBD1. Losses at the gene ends were 6 bases for V and 8 bases for J; bases not matched to a gene: 8. The CDR3 spans 14 residues. From germline, CDR1 is MNHEY and CDR2 SMNVEV (reference sequence). The DNA for the CDR3 is TGTGCCAGCAGCCCGACAGGGGTCGGGGAAAAACTGTTTTTT. Protein product: CASSPTGVGEKLFF.

This sequence joins TRBV2 and TRBJ1-2, with unresolved D. Germline V CDR1 and CDR2: SNHLY, FYNNEI. There are 13 residues in the CDR3. V dropped 6 bases and J dropped 5 bases, with 13 bases sitting between them. The CDR3 DNA follows: TGTGCCAGCAGGGGAGGGCAGGCGTATGGCTACACCTTC. Translation: CASRGGQAYGYTF.

The J gene is TRBJ2-7, the V gene TRBV5-4, with TRBD1 matching over 7 bases. The CDR3 is 14 amino acids. After removal of 1 base from V and 4 bases from J, the junction contained 5 bases not matched to a gene. Germline CDR1 is SGHNT and CDR2 is YYREEE (reference sequence). The CDR3 sequence is CASSLPGQTYEQYF. CDR3 in DNA: TGTGCCAGCAGCTTGCCGGGACAGACTTACGAGCAGTACTTC.

The chain combines TRBV6-6 with TRBJ1-2; D gene unclear. CDR3 length equals 14 residues. The V end was cut by 5 bases, the J end by 4 bases, with 14 bases between. Germline V gives CDR1 MNHNY, CDR2 SVGAGI (reference sequence). CDR3 protein: CASSPRTGSYGYTF. DNA for the CDR3: TGTGCCAGCAGTCCGCGGACGGGGAGCTATGGCTACACCTTC.

The chain couples TRBV29-1 to TRBJ1-2; D is ambiguous. The CDR3 loop spans 12 amino acids. V was pared by 1 base and J by 1 base, with 4 bases between. Germline CDR1 is SQVTM and CDR2 is ANQGSEA. CDR3 amino acids: CSVEALNYGYTF. The CDR3 nucleotides read TGCAGCGTTGAAGCCCTTAACTATGGCTACACCTTC.

The V and J genes are TRBV19 and TRBJ2-3; D possibly corresponds to TRBD2 (7 bases). Germline V CDR1 and CDR2: LNHDA, SQIVND (reference sequence). With 3 bases removed from V and 2 bases from J, the gap between germline ends came to 15 bases. The CDR3 is 16 amino acids. The CDR3 bases are TGTGCCAGTAGTATCGGGGGCGGGGGACTCACAGATACGCAGTATTTT. It is translated as CASSIGGGGLTDTQYF.

The rearrangement uses TRBV5-4 and TRBJ1-2; a possible D gene is TRBD1 (6 bases). Trimming shortened V by 3 bases and J by 3 bases, and 12 bases separated the two germline ends. CDR1 and CDR2 (germline): SGHNT, YYREEE (reference sequence). The CDR3 covers 14 residues. This chain's CDR3 is CASSSFGGYYGYTF. CDR3 DNA sequence: TGTGCCAGCAGCTCCTTTGGGGGCTACTATGGCTACACCTTC.

The chain combines TRBV10-3 with TRBJ1-4; D might be TRBD1 (5 bases). Trimming cost V 5 bases and J 0 bases, with 10 bases left between them. CDR1 is ENHRY and CDR2 is SYGVKD in the germline V gene. CDR3 length: 15 residues. For the CDR3, the DNA is TGTGCCATCAGTTCGGGGGGAGCAACTAATGAAAAACTGTTTTTT. This translates into CAISSGGATNEKLFF.

The chain combines TRBV11-2 with TRBJ2-2; perhaps TRBD1 as D (5 bases). V lost 3 bases and J lost 5, with 13 bases in between. CDR1 is SGHAT, CDR2 FQNNGV, per germline. The CDR3 is made up of 15 amino acids. The CDR3 DNA reads TGTGCCAGCAGCTTTTCGGACACTCGAACCGGGGAGCTGTTTTTT. Translated, it gives CASSFSDTRTGELFF.

This clone showed up just once. The chain has TRBV2 and TRBJ2-7; no clear D. Germline V gene data show CDR1 as SNHLY and CDR2 as FYNNEI. With 6 bases removed from V and 3 bases from J, the gap between germline ends came to 6 bases. This CDR3 has 11 residues. The CDR3 DNA reads as TGTGCCAGCAGCCTAGTCTACGAGCAGTACTTC. It translates to CASSLVYEQYF.

The chain uses TRBV28 and TRBJ2-2; 7 positions agree with TRBD2. Germline V gene lookup returns CDR1 MDHEN and CDR2 SYDVKM. The CDR3 is 16 amino acids. V shed 5 bases, J shed 5 bases, and the junction held 11 bases outside the gene matches. The DNA of the CDR3 is TGTGCCAGCAGTACCCCCAGGGAGGGCATTACCGGGGAGCTGTTTTTT. It codes for CASSTPREGITGELFF.

The chain employs TRBV2 and TRBJ2-1; D gene uncertain. Trimming stripped 7 bases from V and 0 bases from J, with 7 bases between. Germline assignment: CDR1 SNHLY and CDR2 FYNNEI. The CDR3 contains 13 residues. The CDR3 bases are TGTGCCAGCATGAAGAGCTCCTACAATGAGCAGTTCTTC. This translates into CASMKSSYNEQFF. Full variable domain (missing parts from reference TRBV2 and TRBJ2-1): EPEVTQTPSHQVTQMGQEVILRCVPISNHLYFYWYRQILGQKVEFLVSFYNNEISEKSEIFDDQFSVERPDGSNFTLKIRSTKLEDSAMYFCASMKSSYNEQFFGPGTRLTVL.

The V gene is TRBV6-1, the J gene TRBJ1-4; maybe TRBD1 (6 bases). Germline V lookup: CDR1 MNHNS, CDR2 SASEGT. V was cut by 6 bases and J by 3 bases, with 11 bases left in between. The CDR3 spans 14 residues. The DNA of the CDR3 is TGTGCCAGCAGCGTAGGGGGTTCTAATGAAAAACTGTTTTTT. Protein product: CASSVGGSNEKLFF.

The CDR3 loop reads CASSLGRSSSYEQYF. The DNA of the CDR3 is TGCGCCAGCAGCTTGGGGAGATCCAGCTCCTACGAGCAGTACTTC. V is TRBV5-1 and J is TRBJ2-7; D is undetermined. CDR3 length: 15 amino acids. V was pared by 0 bases and J by 0 bases, with 10 bases between. Per germline, CDR1 SGHRS and CDR2 YFSETQ.